The 25 T cell receptor beta chains presented below share a single source sample, sequenced in a study of CDR3 diversity in severe acne. One entry per CDR3 protein, called by TCRdb with MiXCR from the PCR reads. The profile shows 89,000 or so distinct CDR3 sequences, over 45% of them singletons. Sequencing was done on a sample of blood. The receptors derive from a male donor in good health, serving as a control.

The J gene is TRBJ1-5, the V gene TRBV6-2 or TRBV6-3, with 7 bases aligning to TRBD1. J lost 3 bases, V lost 0 bases, and 14 bases had no gene match. The CDR3 covers 19 residues. Germline V gene lookup returns CDR1 MNHEY and CDR2 SVGEGT. CDR3 coding DNA: TGTGCCAGCAGTTACTCCAAGACAGGGACGGGCTGGATCAATCAGCCCCAGCATTTT. Translating it yields CASSYSKTGTGWINQPQHF.

This chain connects TRBV6-4 to TRBJ2-6; 8 bases agree with TRBD2. V was pared by 3 bases and J by 12 bases, with 1 base of the junction left unmatched. The germline CDR1 and CDR2 sequences are MRHNA and SNTAGT. There are 12 residues in the CDR3. The CDR3 nucleotides are TGTGCCAGCAGTGATGGGACTAGCGTCCTGACTTTC. Amino acids: CASSDGTSVLTF.

The chain uses TRBV11-2 and TRBJ1-1; D remains unclear. CDR3 length: 11 amino acids. Germline V gene data show CDR1 as SGHAT and CDR2 as FQNNGV. V lost 10 bases to trimming and J lost 8 bases, with 14 bases between them. The CDR3 sequence: CANRKQREAFF. CDR3 in DNA: TGTGCCAACAGAAAACAGCGAGAAGCTTTCTTT.

J is TRBJ2-1 and V is TRBV7-6; the D gene is possibly TRBD1 (6 bases). V lost 2 bases, J lost 16 bases, and 24 bases lay in between. The CDR3 contains 15 residues. Per the germline V gene, CDR1 is SGHVS and CDR2 is FNYEAQ. This CDR3 reads CASSLYQGNPNPPFF. The CDR3 coding sequence is TGTGCCAGCAGCTTATACCAGGGGAATCCCAATCCCCCCTTCTTC.

This clonotype was seen at least ten times. This chain joins TRBV28 and TRBJ2-3, with 7 nucleotides matching TRBD2. The germline V gene has CDR1 MDHEN and CDR2 SYDVKM. The CDR3 runs to 16 residues. V shed 2 bases and J 0 bases; nucleotides not matched to a gene: 5. The CDR3 loop is CASSLRASGSTDTQYF. The CDR3 DNA reads TGTGCCAGCAGTTTAAGGGCTAGCGGAAGCACAGATACGCAGTATTTT.

This clonotype occurred a few times. J is TRBJ2-5 and V is TRBV27; maybe TRBD2 (5 bases). V lost 6 bases to trimming and J lost 3 bases, with 17 bases between them. CDR1 MNHEY and CDR2 SMNVEV come from the germline V gene (reference sequence). The CDR3 has 15 amino acids. CDR3 region: CASSLTLEVKETQYF. The DNA for the CDR3 is TGTGCCAGCAGCTTGACACTAGAGGTTAAAGAGACCCAGTACTTC.

The chain couples TRBV7-2 to TRBJ2-5; TRBD2 aligns across 8 bases. J gave up 4 bases and V 5 bases, and 6 bases lay outside the gene matches. Germline CDR1 and CDR2: SGHTA and FQGNSA. The CDR3 has 14 residues. The CDR3 DNA reads as TGTGCCAGCAGCCAAAGCGGGAGCTTAGAGACCCAGTACTTC. Its protein product is CASSQSGSLETQYF.

This clonotype was observed at least ten times. The genes are TRBV20-1 and TRBJ1-6; 10 positions agree with TRBD1. Germline values: CDR1 DFQATT, CDR2 SNEGSKA (reference sequence). The CDR3 has 12 amino acids. V trimming: 7 bases; J trimming: 19 bases; junction bases outside the gene matches: 13. The CDR3 loop is CSVGQGPSPGHF. For the CDR3, the DNA is TGCAGTGTGGGACAGGGGCCCTCACCGGGGCACTTT.

The chain couples TRBV19 to TRBJ2-5, with no clear D. Trimming pared 6 bases from V and 11 bases from J, leaving 19 bases between. CDR1 and CDR2 (germline): LNHDA, SQIVND (reference sequence). CDR3 size: 13 residues. Here the CDR3 DNA reads TGTGCCAGTAGGGGATCGGACGCAATGCCTCAGTACTTC. This codes for CASRGSDAMPQYF.

In this sample, this clonotype turned up a few times. J is TRBJ1-2 and V is TRBV24-1, with 7 bases fitting TRBD1. CDR3 length: 14 residues. The trim removed 10 bases at V and 3 bases at J, leaving 10 bases unmatched. Germline V lookup: CDR1 KGHDR, CDR2 SFDVKD. In DNA form, the CDR3 reads TGTGCCACATCCACAGGGGCCGTTGACTATGGCTACACCTTC. Translated: CATSTGAVDYGYTF.

V is TRBV25-1 and J is TRBJ1-5; tentatively, D is TRBD1 (5 bases). CDR3 length: 14 amino acids. From germline, CDR1 is MGHDK and CDR2 SYGVNS. Trimming pared 9 bases from V and 5 bases from J, leaving 17 bases between. In DNA form, the CDR3 reads TGTGCCAGTAGGCCCCCGCAGGGCCATCAGCCCCAGCATTTT. Translating it yields CASRPPQGHQPQHF.

A note on this clonotype: Its ends do not fully match the called genes, so a read error is possible. The chain employs TRBV7-9 and TRBJ1-4; D not certain. This CDR3 has 14 residues. Germline CDR1 is SEHNR and CDR2 is FQNEAQ (reference sequence). In nucleotides, the CDR3 is TGTGCCAGCAGCTTAGTGACGGTAAATGAGAAACTGTTTTTT. Translating gives CASSLVTVNEKLFF.

This clonotype rates as medium-sized. The chain has TRBV2 and TRBJ2-2; D is unclear. The V gene lost 8 bases and the J gene lost 0 bases, with 10 bases spanning the gap. The germline V gene encodes CDR1 SNHLY and CDR2 FYNNEI. This CDR3 contains 14 residues. Here the CDR3 reads CASESASNTGELFF. The CDR3, as DNA: TGTGCCAGCGAGTCGGCTTCGAACACCGGGGAGCTGTTTTTT.

The chain carries TRBV24-1 and TRBJ2-7, with a weak D call TRBD1 (6 bases). V lost 4 bases and J 4 bases, leaving 7 bases between the germline ends. This CDR3 is built from 12 residues. CDR1 and CDR2 from the germline V gene are KGHDR and SFDVKD. The CDR3 spells CATSEDSYEQYF. The CDR3 region has the DNA TGTGCCACCAGTGAGGACAGTTACGAGCAGTACTTC.

This chain connects TRBV7-3 to TRBJ2-7, with 12 bases matching TRBD2. J lost 1 base, V lost 8 bases, and 3 bases had no gene match. Germline-derived CDR1 and CDR2 are SGHTA and FQGTGA. The CDR3 runs 14 residues. CDR3 nucleotides: TGTGCCAGCGCCGGACTAGCGGGATCCTACGAGCAGTACTTC. It specifies CASAGLAGSYEQYF.

This clonotype was detected many times. The genes are TRBV10-3 and TRBJ2-5, with TRBD2 as a possible D gene (7 bases). Per the germline V gene, CDR1 is ENHRY and CDR2 is SYGVKD. Trimming shortened V by 3 bases and J by 5 bases, and 10 bases separated the two germline ends. The CDR3 totals 13 residues. CDR3 protein: CAISDRGGETQYF. The CDR3 DNA is TGTGCCATCAGTGACAGGGGAGGGGAGACCCAGTACTTC.

This clonotype rates as medium-sized. This chain connects TRBV12-3 or TRBV12-4 to TRBJ2-2; no reliable D call. Trimming left V 3 bases short and J 0 bases short, with 5 bases between. This CDR3 is 14 amino acids long. CDR3 DNA: TGTGCCAGCAGTTTGGGCGCGAACACCGGGGAGCTGTTTTTT. Amino acids: CASSLGANTGELFF.

There are many counts of this clonotype. V is TRBV7-9 and J is TRBJ2-7; TRBD2 agrees at 8 bases. Per the germline V gene, CDR1 is SEHNR and CDR2 is FQNEAQ (reference sequence). The V gene end was trimmed by 4 bases and the J gene end by 0 bases; junction bases not matched to a gene: 8. The CDR3 runs to 16 residues. CDR3 amino acids: CASSSPLAGGSYEQYF. The DNA of the CDR3 is TGTGCCAGCAGCTCGCCCCTAGCGGGTGGCTCCTACGAGCAGTACTTC.

V gene TRBV5-5 combines with J gene TRBJ1-1; no reliable D call. V was pared by 2 bases and J by 5 bases, with 13 bases between. This CDR3 contains 14 residues. The germline V gene has CDR1 SGHKS and CDR2 YYEKEE (reference sequence). The CDR3 spells CASSLAARSTEAFF. CDR3 coding DNA: TGTGCCAGCAGCTTAGCGGCCCGGTCGACTGAAGCTTTCTTT.

This clonotype appeared a few times. The rearrangement joins TRBV5-1 to TRBJ1-6; D unclear. V lost 4 bases to trimming and J lost 10 bases, with 9 bases between them. The germline V gene encodes CDR1 SGHRS and CDR2 YFSETQ. This CDR3 is built from 12 residues. This CDR3 is CASSRDQSPLHF. The CDR3 nucleotides read TGCGCCAGCAGCCGGGATCAGTCACCCCTCCACTTT.

This chain joins TRBV20-1 and TRBJ1-2; D not certain. V lost 4 bases, J lost 5 bases, and 17 bases lay in between. The CDR3 covers 14 residues. Germline assignment: CDR1 DFQATT and CDR2 SNEGSKA (reference sequence). This CDR3 reads CSANPGRRAYGYTF. CDR3 bases: TGCAGTGCTAACCCAGGACGCCGGGCTTATGGCTACACCTTC.

This sequence joins TRBV10-3 and TRBJ1-1; no reliable D call. The CDR3 runs to 14 residues. With 10 bases removed from V and 1 base from J, the gap between germline ends came to 16 bases. Germline V gene lookup returns CDR1 ENHRY and CDR2 SYGVKD. The CDR3 loop reads CATSGALTNTEAFF. Here the CDR3 DNA reads TGTGCCACGTCAGGAGCCCTCACGAACACTGAAGCTTTCTTT.

This clonotype appeared a single time. The chain combines TRBV5-5 with TRBJ2-7; no clear D. This CDR3 has 15 residues. V was pared by 2 bases and J by 1 base, with 13 bases between. Germline-derived CDR1 and CDR2 are SGHKS and YYEKEE (reference sequence). Here the CDR3 reads CASSLDRAKSYEQYF. The CDR3 nucleotides are TGTGCCAGCAGCTTAGACCGGGCGAAGTCCTACGAGCAGTACTTC.

This clonotype was seen a single time. CDR3 sequence reads: CATSGGSQQYTGELFF. CDR3 DNA sequence: TGTGCCACCAGTGGAGGGAGTCAGCAGTACACCGGGGAGCTGTTTTTT. The V call is TRBV24-1, the J call TRBJ2-2; perhaps TRBD2 as D (5 bases). This CDR3 spans 16 amino acids. V was pared by 5 bases and J by 3 bases, with 15 bases between. Germline assignment: CDR1 KGHDR and CDR2 SFDVKD.

The chain links TRBV7-9 to TRBJ2-7; no definite D call. Judging by the DNA end, TRBJ2-1 fits better; the J call may be wrong. The CDR3 spans 11 residues. Per the germline V gene, CDR1 is SEHNR and CDR2 is FQNEAQ (reference sequence). CDR3 loop: CASSLTREQFF. CDR3 DNA sequence: TGTGCCAGCAGCTTGACCCGAGAGCAGTTCTTC.